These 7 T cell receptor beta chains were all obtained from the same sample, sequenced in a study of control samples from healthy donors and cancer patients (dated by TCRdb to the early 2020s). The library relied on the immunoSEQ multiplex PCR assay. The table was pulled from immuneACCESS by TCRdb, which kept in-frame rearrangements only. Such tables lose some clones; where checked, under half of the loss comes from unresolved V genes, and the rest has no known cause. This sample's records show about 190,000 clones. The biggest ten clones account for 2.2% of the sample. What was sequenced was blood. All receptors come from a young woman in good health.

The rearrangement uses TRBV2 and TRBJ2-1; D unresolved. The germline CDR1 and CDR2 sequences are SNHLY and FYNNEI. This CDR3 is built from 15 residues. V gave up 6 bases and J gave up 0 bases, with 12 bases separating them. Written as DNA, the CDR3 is TGTGCCAGCAGATCAGTAGGCAGCTCCTACAATGAGCAGTTCTTC. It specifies CASRSVGSSYNEQFF.

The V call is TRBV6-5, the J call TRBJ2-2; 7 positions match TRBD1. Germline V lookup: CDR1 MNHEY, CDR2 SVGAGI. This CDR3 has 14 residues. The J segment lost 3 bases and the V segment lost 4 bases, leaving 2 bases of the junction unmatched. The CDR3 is CASSFGTDTGELFF. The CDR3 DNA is TGTGCCAGCAGTTTCGGGACAGACACCGGGGAGCTGTTTTTT.

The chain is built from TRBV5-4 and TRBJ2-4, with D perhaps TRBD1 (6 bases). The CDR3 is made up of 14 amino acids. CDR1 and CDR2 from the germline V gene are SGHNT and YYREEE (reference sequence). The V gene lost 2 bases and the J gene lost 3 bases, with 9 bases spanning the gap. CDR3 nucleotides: TGTGCCAGCAGCTTACAGGGAAGCAAAAACATTCAGTACTTC. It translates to CASSLQGSKNIQYF.

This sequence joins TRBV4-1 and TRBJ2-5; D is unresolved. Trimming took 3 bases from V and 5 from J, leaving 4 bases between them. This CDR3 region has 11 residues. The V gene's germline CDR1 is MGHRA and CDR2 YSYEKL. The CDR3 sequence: CASSQTETQYF. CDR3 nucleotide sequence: TGCGCCAGCAGCCAGACGGAGACCCAGTACTTC.

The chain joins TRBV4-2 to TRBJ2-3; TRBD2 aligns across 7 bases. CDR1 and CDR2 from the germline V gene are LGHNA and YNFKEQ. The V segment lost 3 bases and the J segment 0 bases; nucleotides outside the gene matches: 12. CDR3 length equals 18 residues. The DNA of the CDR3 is TGTGCCAGCAGCCACCCCCTAACTAGCGAAACTAGCACAGATACGCAGTATTTT. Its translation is CASSHPLTSETSTDTQYF.

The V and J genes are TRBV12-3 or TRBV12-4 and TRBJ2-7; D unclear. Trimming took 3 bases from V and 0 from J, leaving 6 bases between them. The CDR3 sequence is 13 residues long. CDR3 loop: CASSLAGSYEQYF. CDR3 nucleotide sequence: TGTGCCAGCAGTTTGGCCGGCTCCTACGAGCAGTACTTC.

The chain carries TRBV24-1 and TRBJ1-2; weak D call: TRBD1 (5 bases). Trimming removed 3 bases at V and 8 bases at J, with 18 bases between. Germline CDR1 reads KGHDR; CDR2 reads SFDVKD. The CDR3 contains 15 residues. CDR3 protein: CATSDQDTALRGYTF. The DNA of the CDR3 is TGTGCCACCAGTGATCAGGACACCGCCTTGCGCGGCTACACCTTC.